Each of the 17 T cell receptor beta chains below was sequenced from the same sample in a study of OX40 agonist ivuxolimab in advanced cancers. The data were produced by immunoSEQ multiplex PCR, yet TCRdb's version contains in-frame clones alone and is incomplete. There are tens of thousands of clones in the sample; about 85% occur only once, and roughly 16% lies in the top ten. The sample consisted of CD4+ or CD8+ T cells sorted from blood, taken in a trial of the OX40 agonist ivuxolimab. The receptor set was obtained from an adult with an advanced solid tumor such as melanoma, head and neck, liver or kidney cancer.

The chain couples TRBV6-5 to TRBJ1-2, with 8 bases identical to TRBD1. Germline CDR1 is MNHEY and CDR2 is SVGAGI. V trimming: 6 bases; J trimming: 8 bases; junction bases outside the gene matches: 8. This CDR3 has 13 residues. The DNA for the CDR3 is TGTGCCAGCAGCTACGACAGGGGTGGGGGCTACACCTTC. Encoded protein: CASSYDRGGGYTF.

This chain links TRBV27 with TRBJ2-7; D possibly corresponds to TRBD2 (6 bases). This CDR3 is 14 amino acids long. Germline-derived CDR1 and CDR2 are MNHEY and SMNVEV (reference sequence). Deletions cut 2 bases from V and 4 bases from J, with 12 bases between. The DNA for the CDR3 is TGTGCCAGCAGTTTAGCGGGACCGAATTACGAGCAGTACTTC. This encodes CASSLAGPNYEQYF.

V and J are TRBV5-4 and TRBJ1-2, with D perhaps TRBD1 (5 bases). CDR3 length: 16 amino acids. Trimming left V 6 bases short and J 6 bases short, with 24 bases between. The germline V gene encodes CDR1 SGHNT and CDR2 YYREEE (reference sequence). The chain's CDR3 is CASTALEGQRGNGYTF. Here the CDR3 DNA reads TGTGCCAGCACTGCCCTGGAAGGGCAGAGGGGCAATGGCTACACCTTC.

V gene TRBV4-3 combines with J gene TRBJ2-3; D might be TRBD2 (6 bases). V was clipped by 3 bases and J by 0 bases, with 10 bases between them. The CDR3 has 15 amino acids. CDR1 is LGHNA and CDR2 is YSLEER in the germline V gene. CDR3: CASSHPGDSTDTQYF. CDR3 sequence (DNA): TGCGCCAGCAGCCACCCGGGGGATAGCACAGATACGCAGTATTTT.

The genes are TRBV20-1 and TRBJ1-3; D is unclear. From germline, CDR1 is DFQATT and CDR2 SNEGSKA (reference sequence). This CDR3 is 10 amino acids long. The V end was cut by 6 bases, the J end by 11 bases, with 11 bases between. The CDR3 spells CSALSPPIYF. CDR3 nucleotides: TGCAGTGCCCTTTCGCCCCCCATATATTTT.

This clone was seen just once. The chain is built from TRBV7-9 and TRBJ1-1; no definite D call. The CDR3 sequence is 15 residues long. V gave up 1 base and J gave up 4 bases, with 13 bases separating them. Germline CDR1 and CDR2: SEHNR and FQNEAQ (reference sequence). The CDR3 DNA is TGTGCCAGCAGCTTAGGAAGCATCGGTAGCACTGAAGCTTTCTTT. Translated, it gives CASSLGSIGSTEAFF.

This clone has just a few counts. This sequence joins TRBV6-4 and TRBJ2-6, with unresolved D. CDR1 and CDR2 (germline): MRHNA, SNTAGT. Trimming removed 3 bases at V and 0 bases at J, with 6 bases between. The CDR3 spans 15 residues. The CDR3 spells CASSEHSSGANVLTF. In DNA form, the CDR3 reads TGTGCCAGCAGTGAACACTCCTCTGGGGCCAACGTCCTGACTTTC.

The table lists this clone with a count of one. The chain carries TRBV7-8 and TRBJ2-7, with unresolved D. V was clipped by 4 bases and J by 7 bases, with 11 bases between them. The CDR3 is made up of 12 amino acids. Germline V gene data show CDR1 as SGHVS and CDR2 as FQNEAQ. The CDR3 DNA reads as TGTGCCAGCAGCTCCCCGGGTCCGGAGCAGTACTTC. Protein: CASSSPGPEQYF.

The gene calls are TRBV27 and TRBJ1-5; 9 bases are a match to TRBD1. Trimming removed 5 bases from V and 3 bases from J; junction bases left unmatched: 8. The CDR3 length is 16 residues. CDR1 MNHEY and CDR2 SMNVEV come from the germline V gene (reference sequence). The DNA for the CDR3 is TGTGCCAGCAGTGATACCGGGACAGGGTACAATCAGCCCCAGCATTTT. Amino acid sequence: CASSDTGTGYNQPQHF.

The V call is TRBV13, the J call TRBJ2-7, with unresolved D. The length of the CDR3 is 13 residues. Trimming left V 2 bases short and J 2 bases short, with 7 bases between. CDR1 is PRHDT, CDR2 FYEKMQ, per germline (reference sequence). The CDR3 here is CASSLRVTYEQYF. Here the CDR3 DNA reads TGTGCCAGCAGCTTACGGGTAACCTACGAGCAGTACTTC.

The chain carries TRBV4-3 and TRBJ2-2; D gene ambiguous. The V end lost 4 bases, the J end lost 8 bases, and 11 bases lay between the germline ends. Per the germline V gene, CDR1 is LGHNA and CDR2 is YSLEER. This CDR3 is 13 amino acids long. In DNA form, the CDR3 reads TGCGCCAGCAGCCGACCCACGTCTGGGGAGCTGTTTTTT. Protein sequence: CASSRPTSGELFF.

This chain connects TRBV9 to TRBJ2-1; D perhaps matches TRBD1 (6 bases). Germline V gene data show CDR1 as SGDLS and CDR2 as YYNGEE. The V end was cut by 0 bases, the J end by 7 bases, with 11 bases between. This CDR3 spans 14 amino acids. Here the CDR3 reads CASSVEDRHNEQFF. The CDR3 DNA is TGTGCCAGCAGCGTAGAAGACAGGCATAATGAGCAGTTCTTC.

This clone was seen more than once but under ten times. The chain is built from TRBV18 and TRBJ1-5, with 11 positions matching TRBD1. J was trimmed by 2 bases and V by 4 bases; bases with no gene match: 7. The CDR3 runs to 17 residues. The germline V gene encodes CDR1 KGHSH and CDR2 LQKENI. In DNA form, the CDR3 reads TGTGCCAGCTCACTAGGACAGGGGGCTACGGGCAATCAGCCCCAGCATTTT. Protein: CASSLGQGATGNQPQHF.

This chain joins TRBV7-2 and TRBJ1-1; no clear D gene. CDR1 is SGHTA and CDR2 is FQGNSA in the germline V gene. The CDR3 consists of 13 residues. V was cut by 5 bases and J by 1 base, with 8 bases left in between. CDR3 loop: CASSPQTNTEAFF. CDR3 DNA: TGTGCCAGCAGCCCACAGACGAACACTGAAGCTTTCTTT.

With regard to this clone: The junction departs from the called germline gene at one end, perhaps through a read error. V is TRBV4-2 and J is TRBJ1-5; no definite D call. This CDR3 contains 15 residues. Germline values: CDR1 LGHNA, CDR2 YNFKEQ. Here the CDR3 DNA reads TGTGCCAGCAGCCAAGAACTGGGTAGCGATCAGCCCCAGCATTTT. Residues: CASSQELGSDQPQHF.

The chain couples TRBV9 to TRBJ2-7; D gene unclear. Per germline, CDR1 SGDLS and CDR2 YYNGEE. The CDR3 is 15 amino acids. V was trimmed by 0 bases and J by 2 bases, leaving 12 bases between them. CDR3 in DNA: TGTGCCAGCAGCGTAGTTGCGGACGGAACCTACGAGCAGTACTTC. Its translation is CASSVVADGTYEQYF.

This clone has a handful of counts. J is TRBJ1-1 and V is TRBV9, with a weak D call TRBD1 (5 bases). Germline V CDR1 and CDR2: SGDLS, YYNGEE. The germline V and J ends were trimmed by 2 bases and 6 bases, with 11 bases remaining between them. The CDR3 spans 13 residues. The CDR3 DNA sequence: TGTGCCAGCAGCGTCTCGGGGGTCGCTGAAGCTTTCTTT. Protein: CASSVSGVAEAFF. Full variable domain (remainder filled in from reference TRBV9 and TRBJ1-1): DSGVTQTPKHLITATGQRVTLRCSPRSGDLSVYWYQQSLDQGLQFLIQYYNGEERAKGNILERFSAQQFPDLHSELNLSSLELGDSALYFCASSVSGVAEAFFGQGTRLTVV.